Each of the 20 T cell receptor beta chains below was sequenced from the same sample in a study of identical twins. Using its own MiXCR run on the 5' RACE reads, TCRdb lists one record per CDR3 protein. The sample has roughly 720,000 distinct CDR3 sequences; about 20% are singletons. The same specimen was also included in a second study, on T cells expressing NK-cell markers.

The sequenced sample was PBMCs. The origin of the receptors is a woman under 30 in good health.

This chain links TRBV3-1 with TRBJ2-5; possible D gene TRBD2, 6 bases. V was pared by 0 bases and J by 5 bases, with 19 bases between. This CDR3 region has 17 residues. Germline-derived CDR1 and CDR2 are LGHDT and YNNKEL (reference sequence). The CDR3 sequence: CASSQDLLEGGVETQYF. CDR3 coding DNA: TGTGCCAGCAGCCAAGATTTATTAGAAGGAGGGGTGGAGACCCAGTACTTC.

The rearrangement links TRBV27 to TRBJ2-7; weak D call: TRBD1 (5 bases). The CDR3 extends over 12 amino acids. Trimming took 7 bases from V and 7 from J, leaving 14 bases between them. From germline, CDR1 is MNHEY and CDR2 SMNVEV (reference sequence). The CDR3 is CASTTQAGEQYF. The CDR3 region has the DNA TGTGCCAGCACTACACAGGCAGGGGAGCAGTACTTC.

The genes are TRBV20-1 and TRBJ1-1, with unresolved D. The CDR3 sequence is 13 residues long. The V gene's germline CDR1 is DFQATT and CDR2 SNEGSKA (reference sequence). Trimming removed 3 bases at V and 0 bases at J, with 8 bases between. The CDR3 nucleotides are TGCAGTGCTAGGAGAGGGATGAACACTGAAGCTTTCTTT. It is translated as CSARRGMNTEAFF.

The rearrangement joins TRBV19 to TRBJ2-7; D is uncertain. This CDR3 is built from 14 residues. Trimming took 1 base from V and 2 from J, leaving 9 bases between them. Germline-derived CDR1 and CDR2 are LNHDA and SQIVND (reference sequence). The CDR3 loop reads CASSIGVSTYEQYF. The CDR3 nucleotides are TGTGCCAGTAGTATAGGAGTCTCGACCTACGAGCAGTACTTC.

This clonotype occurred a few times. The genes are TRBV6-5 and TRBJ2-5; D is unclear. The CDR3 spans 13 residues. Trimming took off 2 bases at V and 4 bases at J, with 8 bases between the two ends. Germline assignment: CDR1 MNHEY and CDR2 SVGAGI. CDR3 coding DNA: TGTGCCAGCAGTTACAGGGTGGGAGAGACCCAGTACTTC. Protein sequence: CASSYRVGETQYF.

The rearrangement links TRBV4-1 to TRBJ2-7, with D possibly being TRBD2 (6 bases). The V end lost 5 bases, the J end lost 6 bases, and 17 bases lay between the germline ends. There are 14 residues in the CDR3. Germline V gene sequence: CDR1 MGHRA, CDR2 YSYEKL. CDR3 loop: CASSYPGGSGEQYF. As DNA, the CDR3 is TGCGCCAGCAGCTATCCCGGAGGGTCAGGCGAGCAGTACTTC.

V gene TRBV27 combines with J gene TRBJ2-2; D may be TRBD2 (7 bases). V lost 4 bases, J lost 0 bases, and 18 bases lay in between. This CDR3 contains 18 residues. CDR1 is MNHEY and CDR2 is SMNVEV in the germline V gene (reference sequence). CDR3 residues: CASSSQFRGRANTGELFF. Here the CDR3 DNA reads TGTGCCAGCAGTTCCCAATTTAGGGGGAGGGCGAACACCGGGGAGCTGTTTTTT.

The V gene is TRBV12-3 or TRBV12-4, the J gene TRBJ2-4; no reliable D call. Deletions cut 4 bases from V and 8 bases from J, with 15 bases between. The CDR3 covers 14 residues. CDR3 DNA: TGTGCCAGCAGTTCAAGAAGTCCTTATGACATTCAGTACTTC. Translation gives CASSSRSPYDIQYF.

This clonotype was counted a few times. The rearrangement joins TRBV6-1 to TRBJ1-6; no definite D call. The CDR3 length is 14 residues. With 6 bases removed from V and 10 bases from J, the gap between germline ends came to 16 bases. The germline V gene has CDR1 MNHNS and CDR2 SASEGT. DNA of the CDR3: TGTGCCAGCAGACCCGGCCTGCGGAAGTCACCCCTCCACTTT. Residues: CASRPGLRKSPLHF.

The rearrangement uses TRBV20-1 and TRBJ2-5; D assignment may be TRBD1 or TRBD2 (5 bases each). This CDR3 has 15 amino acids. Trimming stripped 6 bases from V and 2 bases from J, with 19 bases between. Germline loops: CDR1 DFQATT, CDR2 SNEGSKA (reference sequence). The CDR3 is CSATTGADIQETQYF. The CDR3 DNA reads TGCAGTGCCACCACCGGGGCGGATATACAAGAGACCCAGTACTTC.

The CDR3 loop is CASSRQQTSGSPHEQYF. CDR3 DNA: TGTGCCAGCAGCCGACAGCAGACTAGCGGGAGTCCCCACGAGCAGTACTTC. V gene TRBV5-5 combines with J gene TRBJ2-7; 12 positions match TRBD2. The germline V gene has CDR1 SGHKS and CDR2 YYEKEE (reference sequence). The CDR3 loop spans 17 amino acids. Losses at the gene ends were 4 bases for V and 5 bases for J; bases not matched to a gene: 13.

This clonotype was picked up a small number of times. The J gene is TRBJ1-2, the V gene TRBV12-3 or TRBV12-4, with a weak D call TRBD1 (5 bases). The CDR3 length is 15 residues. The V end lost 3 bases, the J end lost 8 bases, and 19 bases lay between the germline ends. In nucleotides, the CDR3 is TGTGCCAGCAGTTTTGGTTGGGACCCCAGGGCGGGCTACACCTTC. This sequence encodes CASSFGWDPRAGYTF.

The chain employs TRBV10-3 and TRBJ2-1; no reliable D call. Germline-derived CDR1 and CDR2 are ENHRY and SYGVKD. V lost 2 bases and J 7 bases, leaving 6 bases between the germline ends. The CDR3 runs 12 residues. The CDR3 coding sequence is TGTGCCATCAGTGAGCACGGTAATGAGCAGTTCTTC. This sequence encodes CAISEHGNEQFF.

In its sample, this clonotype was seen many times. This chain links TRBV6-1 with TRBJ1-1, with 8 nucleotides matching TRBD1. The CDR3 is made up of 14 amino acids. The germline gives CDR1 MNHNS, CDR2 SASEGT. The V and J ends lost 5 bases and 1 base, in that order; junction bases with no gene match: 3. The CDR3 is CASSKTGGNTEAFF. Written as DNA, the CDR3 is TGTGCCAGCAGTAAAACAGGGGGGAACACTGAAGCTTTCTTT.

This clonotype was counted only a few times. Here the CDR3 reads CASSFYRTSSGNTIYF. CDR3 nucleotide sequence: TGTGCCAGCAGCTTTTACAGGACGAGCTCTGGAAACACCATATATTTT. The chain recombines TRBV7-2 with TRBJ1-3; D might be TRBD1 (5 bases). Trimming left V 3 bases short and J 0 bases short, with 12 bases between. Germline CDR1 reads SGHTA; CDR2 reads FQGNSA. The CDR3 has 16 residues.

This chain links TRBV24-1 with TRBJ2-2; D gene unclear. In germline, CDR1 is KGHDR, CDR2 SFDVKD. This CDR3 region has 14 residues. Trimming removed 7 bases from V and 1 base from J, with 9 bases in between. The chain's CDR3 is CATSTAQNTGELFF. The CDR3, as DNA: TGTGCCACCAGCACGGCGCAGAACACCGGGGAGCTGTTTTTT.

This clonotype came up a few times. The V gene is TRBV20-1, the J gene TRBJ2-5; D is unclear. The CDR3 has 13 residues. Germline V lookup: CDR1 DFQATT, CDR2 SNEGSKA (reference sequence). Trimming removed 1 base from V and 5 bases from J, with 11 bases in between. Written as DNA, the CDR3 is TGCAGTGCTAGAGCGCGGTCGACGGAGACCCAGTACTTC. It encodes CSARARSTETQYF.

This clonotype was seen a few times. In DNA form, the CDR3 reads TGCAGTGCTAGAGATCCGAGGGCCGGTAGCTCTGGGGCCAACGTCCTGACTTTC. It yields the protein CSARDPRAGSSGANVLTF. The chain employs TRBV20-1 and TRBJ2-6; perhaps TRBD2 as D (5 bases). This CDR3 is built from 18 residues. Looked up from germline, CDR1 is DFQATT and CDR2 is SNEGSKA (reference sequence). Trimming left V 0 bases short and J 0 bases short, with 15 bases between.

This clonotype turned up a few times. V gene TRBV4-1 combines with J gene TRBJ2-1; 9 nucleotides align to TRBD2. From germline, CDR1 is MGHRA and CDR2 YSYEKL. The CDR3 covers 15 residues. The junction had 6 bases not matched to a gene; V was cut back by 2 bases and J by 7 bases. The CDR3 bases are TGCGCCAGCAGCCAACTAGCGGGGACTAGGAATGAGCAGTTCTTC. It specifies CASSQLAGTRNEQFF.

This clonotype has more than one count but fewer than ten. The V call is TRBV6-6, the J call TRBJ1-6; D ambiguous. Germline CDR1 and CDR2: MNHNY and SVGAGI (reference sequence). There are 12 residues in the CDR3. V lost 2 bases and J 6 bases, leaving 2 bases between the germline ends. In nucleotides, the CDR3 is TGTGCCAGCAGTTACATTAATTCACCCCTCCACTTT. Amino acids: CASSYINSPLHF.